These T cell receptor beta chains were read from a single sample in a study of regulatory T cells in long-lasting Graves disease. TCRdb ran MiXCR on the multiplex PCR reads and lists one entry per CDR3 protein. Among around 300,000 distinct CDR3 sequences listed, more than 20% were seen once. The sequencing used peripheral blood mononuclear cells (PBMCs), collected when the disease was refractory, from a patient treated with antithyroid drugs. These receptors all stem from a female donor with Graves disease. The CDR3 runs from the conserved cysteine through the conserved F or W. Fields, in order: J gene, clone size, CDR3 length, D gene, V gene, CDR3 protein, CDR3 DNA. D genes are given only for firm matches. Only part of the rows carry a size: once, few, many, or a class if the clone is expanded.

J gene: TRBJ1-4
clone size: few
CDR3 length: 15
D gene: -
V gene: TRBV11-2
CDR3 protein: CASSPPGTSNEKLFF
CDR3 DNA: TGTGCCAGCAGCCCCCCCGGGACAAGTAATGAAAAACTGTTTTTT

J gene: TRBJ1-2
clone size: many
CDR3 length: 12
D gene: -
V gene: TRBV6-1
CDR3 protein: CASKPANYGYTF
CDR3 DNA: TGTGCCAGCAAGCCGGCTAACTATGGCTACACCTTC

J gene: TRBJ2-5
clone size: many
CDR3 length: 13
D gene: -
V gene: TRBV7-2
CDR3 protein: CASSLATISSQYF
CDR3 DNA: TGTGCCAGCAGCTTAGCAACCATCAGTAGCCAGTACTTC

J gene: TRBJ2-7
clone size: -
CDR3 length: 18
D gene: TRBD2
V gene: TRBV4-1
CDR3 protein: CASSQVPSGILSSYEQYF
CDR3 DNA: TGCGCCAGCAGCCAAGTACCTAGCGGGATTCTTAGCTCCTACGAGCAGTACTTC

J gene: TRBJ2-7
clone size: few
CDR3 length: 15
D gene: -
V gene: TRBV7-9
CDR3 protein: CASSSRQAPSYEQYF
CDR3 DNA: TGTGCCAGCAGCTCCCGACAGGCTCCCTCCTACGAGCAGTACTTC

J gene: TRBJ1-5
clone size: many
CDR3 length: 13
D gene: -
V gene: TRBV6-1
CDR3 protein: CASSTVGNQPQHF
CDR3 DNA: TGTGCCAGCAGTACCGTGGGGAATCAGCCCCAGCATTTT

J gene: TRBJ2-7
clone size: -
CDR3 length: 15
D gene: TRBD2
V gene: TRBV20-1
CDR3 protein: CSASSSSGRAYEQYF
CDR3 DNA: TGCAGTGCCAGCAGTTCTAGCGGGAGGGCCTACGAGCAGTACTTC

J gene: TRBJ2-5
clone size: -
CDR3 length: 12
D gene: -
V gene: TRBV6-2/TRBV6-3
CDR3 protein: CASAGYQETQYF
CDR3 DNA: TGTGCCAGCGCGGGGTACCAAGAGACCCAGTACTTC

J gene: TRBJ2-6
clone size: many
CDR3 length: 18
D gene: -
V gene: TRBV7-8
CDR3 protein: CASSGRKPGGTGANVLTF
CDR3 DNA: TGTGCCAGCAGCGGAAGAAAACCGGGTGGCACTGGGGCCAACGTCCTGACTTTC

J gene: TRBJ2-1
clone size: -
CDR3 length: 10
D gene: -
V gene: TRBV30
CDR3 protein: CAWICWEQFF
CDR3 DNA: TGTGCCTGGATCTGCTGGGAGCAGTTCTTC

J gene: TRBJ2-5
clone size: many
CDR3 length: 14
D gene: TRBD1
V gene: TRBV30
CDR3 protein: CAWGQGAGMETQYF
CDR3 DNA: TGTGCCTGGGGACAGGGGGCCGGAATGGAGACCCAGTACTTC

J gene: TRBJ2-7
clone size: -
CDR3 length: 16
D gene: TRBD1
V gene: TRBV5-1
CDR3 protein: CASSLETGTGAYEQYF
CDR3 DNA: TGCGCCAGCAGCTTGGAGACCGGGACAGGGGCCTACGAGCAGTACTTC

J gene: TRBJ1-2
clone size: many
CDR3 length: 13
D gene: -
V gene: TRBV7-8
CDR3 protein: CASSLAGGRGYTF
CDR3 DNA: TGTGCCAGCAGCTTAGCGGGGGGACGGGGCTACACCTTC

J gene: TRBJ2-5
clone size: few
CDR3 length: 15
D gene: -
V gene: TRBV7-2
CDR3 protein: CASSLGTAGRGTQYF
CDR3 DNA: TGTGCCAGCAGCTTAGGGACAGCGGGTCGAGGGACCCAGTACTTC

J gene: TRBJ1-5
clone size: many
CDR3 length: 14
D gene: -
V gene: TRBV20-1
CDR3 protein: CSAGEGKGDQPQHF
CDR3 DNA: TGCAGTGCTGGAGAGGGTAAAGGGGATCAGCCCCAGCATTTT

J gene: TRBJ2-5
clone size: many
CDR3 length: 14
D gene: TRBD1
V gene: TRBV11-2
CDR3 protein: CASSLDRRQETQYF
CDR3 DNA: TGTGCCAGCAGCCTGGACAGGAGACAAGAGACCCAGTACTTC

J gene: TRBJ1-1
clone size: -
CDR3 length: 14
D gene: -
V gene: TRBV7-9
CDR3 protein: CASSLEGGWTEAFF
CDR3 DNA: TGTGCCAGCAGCTTAGAGGGGGGTTGGACTGAAGCTTTCTTT

J gene: TRBJ2-7
clone size: -
CDR3 length: 11
D gene: -
V gene: TRBV20-1
CDR3 protein: CSAVAAYEQYF
CDR3 DNA: TGCAGTGCCGTGGCCGCTTACGAGCAGTACTTC

J gene: TRBJ2-7
clone size: few
CDR3 length: 16
D gene: -
V gene: TRBV11-2
CDR3 protein: CASSLASSLGVYEQYF
CDR3 DNA: TGTGCCAGCAGCTTAGCTTCCTCGTTGGGGGTTTACGAGCAGTACTTC

J gene: TRBJ1-5
clone size: many
CDR3 length: 17
D gene: -
V gene: TRBV28
CDR3 protein: CASSLGSAGLTNQPQHF
CDR3 DNA: TGTGCCAGCAGTTTAGGGTCCGCAGGGCTGACCAATCAGCCCCAGCATTTT

J gene: TRBJ1-5
clone size: many
CDR3 length: 13
D gene: -
V gene: TRBV7-3
CDR3 protein: CASSLDADQPQHF
CDR3 DNA: TGTGCCAGCAGCTTGGATGCTGATCAGCCCCAGCATTTT

J gene: TRBJ2-3
clone size: -
CDR3 length: 10
D gene: -
V gene: TRBV20-1
CDR3 protein: CSAYTDTQYF
CDR3 DNA: TGCAGTGCATACACAGATACGCAGTATTTT

J gene: TRBJ1-5
clone size: -
CDR3 length: 14
D gene: -
V gene: TRBV2
CDR3 protein: CAGNRGALGQPQHF
CDR3 DNA: TGTGCCGGCAACCGCGGAGCACTGGGGCAGCCCCAGCATTTT

J gene: TRBJ2-6
clone size: -
CDR3 length: 12
D gene: -
V gene: TRBV6-9
CDR3 protein: CASSSGANALTF
CDR3 DNA: TGTGCCAGCAGTTCTGGGGCCAACGCCCTGACTTTC

J gene: TRBJ2-7
clone size: many
CDR3 length: 16
D gene: TRBD1
V gene: TRBV15
CDR3 protein: CATSKSGTGHSYEQYF
CDR3 DNA: TGTGCCACCAGCAAATCCGGGACAGGACACTCCTACGAGCAGTACTTC

J gene: TRBJ2-1
clone size: once
CDR3 length: 16
D gene: -
V gene: TRBV28
CDR3 protein: CASSLTTSPPHNEQFF
CDR3 DNA: TGTGCCAGCAGTCTAACTACTAGCCCCCCCCACAATGAGCAGTTCTTC

J gene: TRBJ1-2
clone size: many
CDR3 length: 12
D gene: TRBD1
V gene: TRBV20-1
CDR3 protein: CSARQGGYGYTF
CDR3 DNA: TGCAGTGCAAGACAGGGAGGCTATGGCTACACCTTC

J gene: TRBJ1-2
clone size: many
CDR3 length: 15
D gene: TRBD1
V gene: TRBV6-9
CDR3 protein: CASSSNRGRDYGYTF
CDR3 DNA: TGTGCCAGCAGTTCAAACAGGGGGCGAGACTATGGCTACACCTTC

J gene: TRBJ2-7
clone size: many
CDR3 length: 14
D gene: -
V gene: TRBV20-1
CDR3 protein: CSAYHRDGSSEQYF
CDR3 DNA: TGCAGTGCTTACCACCGGGACGGTTCCTCCGAGCAGTACTTC

J gene: TRBJ2-7
clone size: many
CDR3 length: 16
D gene: TRBD1
V gene: TRBV28
CDR3 protein: CASSSPGTGTGNEQYF
CDR3 DNA: TGTGCCAGCAGTTCCCCCGGGACAGGGACGGGTAACGAGCAGTACTTC

J gene: TRBJ1-1
clone size: -
CDR3 length: 12
D gene: -
V gene: TRBV6-1
CDR3 protein: CASTRWNTEAFF
CDR3 DNA: TGTGCCAGCACCCGGTGGAACACTGAAGCTTTCTTT

J gene: TRBJ2-7
clone size: -
CDR3 length: 15
D gene: -
V gene: TRBV7-3
CDR3 protein: CASSPGGGQEYEQYF
CDR3 DNA: TGTGCCAGCAGCCCCGGGGGGGGACAGGAGTACGAGCAGTACTTC

J gene: TRBJ2-5
clone size: many
CDR3 length: 16
D gene: -
V gene: TRBV20-1
CDR3 protein: CSARDSGVSVIGTQYF
CDR3 DNA: TGCAGTGCTAGAGATTCGGGGGTCTCAGTGATCGGGACCCAGTACTTC

J gene: TRBJ1-4
clone size: many
CDR3 length: 13
D gene: -
V gene: TRBV28
CDR3 protein: CASSLSENEKLFF
CDR3 DNA: TGTGCCAGCAGTTTATCTGAAAATGAAAAACTGTTTTTT

J gene: TRBJ2-2
clone size: -
CDR3 length: 16
D gene: TRBD2
V gene: TRBV10-3
CDR3 protein: CAISHGGGRSPGELFF
CDR3 DNA: TGTGCCATCAGTCACGGCGGGGGTCGTAGTCCCGGGGAGCTGTTTTTT

J gene: TRBJ2-7
clone size: many
CDR3 length: 16
D gene: TRBD2
V gene: TRBV28
CDR3 protein: CASSLILAGGSYEQYF
CDR3 DNA: TGTGCCAGCAGCCTCATTCTAGCGGGAGGCTCCTACGAGCAGTACTTC

J gene: TRBJ1-1
clone size: many
CDR3 length: 13
D gene: -
V gene: TRBV6-1
CDR3 protein: CASSEGGWTEAFF
CDR3 DNA: TGTGCCAGCAGTGAAGGCGGGTGGACTGAAGCTTTCTTT

J gene: TRBJ2-5
clone size: -
CDR3 length: 15
D gene: -
V gene: TRBV9
CDR3 protein: CASSRAGHPQETQYF
CDR3 DNA: TGTGCCAGCAGCCGAGCGGGACACCCGCAAGAGACCCAGTACTTC

J gene: TRBJ1-5
clone size: many
CDR3 length: 14
D gene: -
V gene: TRBV2
CDR3 protein: CASRIRVGDQPQHF
CDR3 DNA: TGTGCCAGCAGAATCAGGGTAGGGGATCAGCCCCAGCATTTT

J gene: TRBJ2-6
clone size: few
CDR3 length: 17
D gene: -
V gene: TRBV5-1
CDR3 protein: CASSSTSPALGANVLTF
CDR3 DNA: TGCGCCAGCAGCTCCACGAGCCCTGCCCTGGGGGCCAACGTCCTGACTTTC

J gene: TRBJ2-5
clone size: many
CDR3 length: 13
D gene: -
V gene: TRBV27
CDR3 protein: CASSLREQETQYF
CDR3 DNA: TGTGCCAGCAGTTTAAGGGAACAAGAGACCCAGTACTTC

J gene: TRBJ1-4
clone size: many
CDR3 length: 17
D gene: -
V gene: TRBV11-1
CDR3 protein: CASSPRDKRSGNEKLFF
CDR3 DNA: TGTGCCAGCAGTCCCAGGGACAAACGCAGCGGTAATGAAAAACTGTTTTTT

J gene: TRBJ2-7
clone size: -
CDR3 length: 14
D gene: TRBD2
V gene: TRBV6-5
CDR3 protein: CASSLLAGADEQYF
CDR3 DNA: TGTGCCAGCAGTTTATTAGCGGGTGCGGACGAGCAGTACTTC